Below, 29 T cell receptor beta chains from the same sample are listed, as sequenced in a study of control samples from healthy donors and cancer patients. Method: immunoSEQ multiplex PCR; TCRdb's copy keeps in-frame clones and lacks some. The data contain approximately 46,000 clones, approximately 92% of them singletons. Sequenced material: PBMCs. The source is a man aged 30 to 45 with colorectal cancer.

This chain joins TRBV9 and TRBJ2-1, with D uncertain. The germline V and J ends were trimmed by 3 bases and 7 bases, with 20 bases remaining between them. This CDR3 has 16 residues. Germline V gene lookup returns CDR1 SGDLS and CDR2 YYNGEE. The CDR3 is CASSELVAPQQNEQFF. The CDR3 nucleotides read TGTGCCAGCAGCGAATTGGTAGCCCCACAACAGAATGAGCAGTTCTTC.

This rearrangement joins TRBV4-3 to TRBJ2-1; 13 bases map to TRBD2. Germline lookup yields CDR1 LGHNA and CDR2 YSLEER. After removal of 4 bases from V and 0 bases from J, the junction contained 18 bases not matched to a gene. The CDR3 has 22 residues. CDR3 sequence (DNA): TGCGCCAGCAGCCGGCTCACCAGGACTAGCGGGGGCCATACCAGCTCCTACAATGAGCAGTTCTTC. Its protein product is CASSRLTRTSGGHTSSYNEQFF.

The chain combines TRBV18 with TRBJ1-5; D gene ambiguous. V gave up 0 bases and J gave up 4 bases, with 10 bases separating them. The CDR3 has 15 residues. Germline V gives CDR1 KGHSH, CDR2 LQKENI. CDR3 in DNA: TGTGCCAGCTCACCACCGGGCAGGAATAATCAGCCCCAGCATTTT. It specifies CASSPPGRNNQPQHF.

This clone was detected once. The chain combines TRBV9 with TRBJ2-2, with D uncertain. The CDR3 has 13 residues. Germline CDR1 is SGDLS and CDR2 is YYNGEE. Trimming pared 3 bases from V and 7 bases from J, leaving 10 bases between. The CDR3, as DNA: TGTGCCAGCAGCGCCTCCCGCGGCGGGGAGCTGTTTTTT. Translation: CASSASRGGELFF.

This clone was counted once. The genes are TRBV19 and TRBJ1-2, with TRBD1 as a possible D gene (6 bases). Trimming cost V 10 bases and J 6 bases, with 18 bases left between them. This CDR3 region has 13 residues. Germline V gene lookup returns CDR1 LNHDA and CDR2 SQIVND (reference sequence). The CDR3 DNA follows: TGTGCCATTGAAGACAGGCAGAGGAATGGCTACACCTTC. Protein sequence: CAIEDRQRNGYTF.

The CDR3 DNA reads TGTGCCAGCTCACCGGGTCTGGAGAATTCACCCCTCCACTTT. Amino acid sequence: CASSPGLENSPLHF. J is TRBJ1-6 and V is TRBV18; D is unresolved. V gave up 3 bases and J gave up 7 bases, with 10 bases separating them. CDR3 size: 14 residues. Germline V lookup: CDR1 KGHSH, CDR2 LQKENI. Based on the CDR3 plus reference TRBV18 and TRBJ1-6, the full variable domain is NAGVMQNPRHLVRRRGQEARLRCSPMKGHSHVYWYRQLPEEGLKFMVYLQKENIIDESGMPKERFSAEFPKEGPSILRIQQVVRGDSAAYFCASSPGLENSPLHFGNGTRLTVT.

DNA for the CDR3: TGCGCCAGCAGCTCCTGGACTAGCGGGGGTGAGGGAGAGACCCAGTACTTC. Its protein is CASSSWTSGGEGETQYF. The V and J genes are TRBV5-1 and TRBJ2-5, with 13 bases fitting TRBD2. This CDR3 has 17 residues. The germline V gene has CDR1 SGHRS and CDR2 YFSETQ. The V segment lost 3 bases and the J segment 4 bases; nucleotides outside the gene matches: 9.

The gene calls are TRBV27 and TRBJ2-1; D ambiguous. V lost 6 bases, J lost 2 bases, and 5 bases lay in between. In germline, CDR1 is MNHEY, CDR2 SMNVEV (reference sequence). There are 12 residues in the CDR3. The CDR3 region is CASSETYNEQFF. The CDR3 bases are TGTGCCAGCAGCGAAACCTACAATGAGCAGTTCTTC.

This sequence joins TRBV2 and TRBJ2-4; D unresolved. CDR1 is SNHLY, CDR2 FYNNEI, per germline. The CDR3 length is 14 residues. Trimming shortened V by 7 bases and J by 2 bases, and 12 bases separated the two germline ends. The CDR3 protein is CASNSVRTKNIQYF. As DNA, the CDR3 is TGTGCCAGCAACTCGGTTCGAACCAAAAACATTCAGTACTTC. The entire variable domain, with the rest obtained from reference TRBV2 and TRBJ2-4, is as follows: EPEVTQTPSHQVTQMGQEVILRCVPISNHLYFYWYRQILGQKVEFLVSFYNNEISEKSEIFDDQFSVERPDGSNFTLKIRSTKLEDSAMYFCASNSVRTKNIQYFGAGTRLSVL.

This chain joins TRBV7-9 and TRBJ2-2, with D perhaps given as TRBD1 or TRBD2 (5 bases each). Germline V gene sequence: CDR1 SEHNR, CDR2 FQNEAQ (reference sequence). The length of the CDR3 is 14 residues. V was clipped by 1 base and J by 3 bases, with 6 bases between them. Here the CDR3 DNA reads TGTGCCAGCAGCTTAGGGGGGTACACCGGGGAGCTGTTTTTT. Encoded protein: CASSLGGYTGELFF.

The chain recombines TRBV19 with TRBJ1-2, with D tentatively TRBD1 (6 bases). V shed 1 base and J shed 5 bases, with 17 bases lying between them. The CDR3 is 16 amino acids. Germline V lookup: CDR1 LNHDA, CDR2 SQIVND (reference sequence). The CDR3 DNA follows: TGTGCCAGTAGTATAGGGGGGGCCAGGAACTTTTATGGCTACACCTTC. It encodes CASSIGGARNFYGYTF.

The chain is built from TRBV18 and TRBJ1-1; D uncertain. CDR3 length: 14 residues. Germline V CDR1 and CDR2: KGHSH, LQKENI. V was cut by 3 bases and J by 7 bases, with 15 bases left in between. The CDR3 nucleotides read TGTGCCAGCTCACCGATTACAACCTCTGGTGAAGCTTTCTTT. It translates to CASSPITTSGEAFF. The variable domain in full, completed from reference TRBV18 and TRBJ1-1, reads NAGVMQNPRHLVRRRGQEARLRCSPMKGHSHVYWYRQLPEEGLKFMVYLQKENIIDESGMPKERFSAEFPKEGPSILRIQQVVRGDSAAYFCASSPITTSGEAFFGQGTRLTVV.

As DNA, the CDR3 is TGCGCCAGCAGCCGGGGACAGGGGTCTGGTGGCTACACCTTC. This sequence encodes CASSRGQGSGGYTF. The V gene is TRBV5-1, the J gene TRBJ1-2; TRBD1 agrees at 10 bases. Per the germline V gene, CDR1 is SGHRS and CDR2 is YFSETQ. The CDR3 runs to 14 residues. V lost 4 bases, J lost 7 bases, and 7 bases stayed unmatched. The full variable domain, with the rest looked up from reference TRBV5-1 and TRBJ1-2, is KAGVTQTPRYLIKTRGQQVTLSCSPISGHRSVSWYQQTPGQGLQFLFEYFSETQRNKGNFPGRFSGRQFSNSRSEMNVSTLELGDSALYLCASSRGQGSGGYTFGSGTRLTVV.

CDR3 nucleotide sequence: TGCGCCAGCAGCTTATACGACCCGGACATCAATGAGCAGTTCTTC. The encoded protein is CASSLYDPDINEQFF. The chain couples TRBV5-1 to TRBJ2-1; D is perhaps TRBD1 (5 bases). Germline V gene data show CDR1 as SGHRS and CDR2 as YFSETQ. V was cut by 2 bases and J by 6 bases, with 15 bases left in between. This CDR3 contains 15 residues.

CDR3 nucleotides: TGTGCCTGGAGTGTACAAGAAGGGCTTTATGGCTACACCTTC. As protein: CAWSVQEGLYGYTF. V is TRBV30 and J is TRBJ1-2; D is undetermined. The germline V gene encodes CDR1 GTSNPN and CDR2 SVGIG (reference sequence). Trimming cost V 0 bases and J 5 bases, with 13 bases left between them. CDR3 length: 14 residues.

This clone has just one count. The chain is built from TRBV10-3 and TRBJ2-2; 10 nucleotides agree with TRBD1. CDR1 is ENHRY, CDR2 SYGVKD, per germline. Unmatched junction bases numbered 5, after V lost 10 bases and J lost 0 bases. The CDR3 length is 15 residues. This CDR3 is CATTGGPTNTGELFF. In DNA form, the CDR3 reads TGTGCCACGACAGGGGGCCCGACGAACACCGGGGAGCTGTTTTTT.

J is TRBJ2-7 and V is TRBV20-1, with D unresolved. V was pared by 5 bases and J by 6 bases, with 5 bases between. The CDR3 is 9 amino acids. Germline values: CDR1 DFQATT, CDR2 SNEGSKA (reference sequence). For the CDR3, the DNA is TGCAGTGCTTCTGCCGAGCAGTACTTC. Translated, it gives CSASAEQYF.

The chain links TRBV28 to TRBJ1-6, with D perhaps TRBD1 (6 bases). This CDR3 is built from 18 residues. Trimming pared 3 bases from V and 0 bases from J, leaving 15 bases between. The germline gives CDR1 MDHEN, CDR2 SYDVKM. Here the CDR3 reads CASSLGQGLSSYNSPLHF. The CDR3 nucleotides read TGTGCCAGCAGTTTGGGACAAGGCTTAAGCTCCTATAATTCACCCCTCCACTTT.

This clone appeared once. The chain links TRBV6-2 or TRBV6-3 to TRBJ2-6; D is unclear. The CDR3 runs 18 residues. The ends were cut back, 6 bases at V and 4 bases at J, with 22 bases in the middle. Germline V gene sequence: CDR1 MNHEY, CDR2 SVGEGT. CDR3 protein: CASSPPLRSLRGANVLTF. The DNA of the CDR3 is TGTGCCAGCAGCCCTCCTCTTAGATCACTTCGGGGGGCCAACGTCCTGACTTTC.

The chain has TRBV5-1 and TRBJ2-2, with a weak D call TRBD2 (5 bases). This CDR3 region has 17 residues. Germline V gene data show CDR1 as SGHRS and CDR2 as YFSETQ. The V end lost 4 bases, the J end lost 0 bases, and 16 bases lay between the germline ends. The CDR3 nucleotides are TGCGCCAGCAGCCCCACGGCCGTAGCGACGAACACCGGGGAGCTGTTTTTT. This gives the protein CASSPTAVATNTGELFF.

V and J are TRBV19 and TRBJ2-7, with a possible D match to TRBD2 (5 bases). The CDR3 loop spans 13 amino acids. Trimming left V 3 bases short and J 5 bases short, with 11 bases between. CDR1 is LNHDA, CDR2 SQIVND, per germline (reference sequence). The DNA of the CDR3 is TGTGCCAGTAGTATTGGAGGCATCCACGAGCAGTACTTC. Protein product: CASSIGGIHEQYF.

This chain links TRBV2 with TRBJ2-3, with 14 positions matching TRBD2. CDR1 SNHLY and CDR2 FYNNEI come from the germline V gene. This CDR3 is built from 21 residues. After removal of 2 bases from V and 4 bases from J, the junction contained 17 bases not matched to a gene. Here the CDR3 reads CASSETTFEGLAGGGADTQYF. CDR3 DNA sequence: TGTGCCAGCAGTGAAACTACTTTTGAAGGACTAGCGGGGGGTGGAGCAGATACGCAGTATTTT. The full variable domain, its missing parts supplied by reference TRBV2 and TRBJ2-3, is EPEVTQTPSHQVTQMGQEVILRCVPISNHLYFYWYRQILGQKVEFLVSFYNNEISEKSEIFDDQFSVERPDGSNFTLKIRSTKLEDSAMYFCASSETTFEGLAGGGADTQYFGPGTRLTVL.

The chain has TRBV7-2 and TRBJ1-1, with 8 bases matching TRBD1. Germline V gene data show CDR1 as SGHTA and CDR2 as FQGNSA. CDR3 length: 14 amino acids. The junction had 5 bases not matched to a gene; V was cut back by 5 bases and J by 3 bases. DNA of the CDR3: TGTGCCAGCAGCCCTACAGGGGGGGACACTGAAGCTTTCTTT. Residues: CASSPTGGDTEAFF.

V usage is TRBV12-5 and J usage is TRBJ2-4; the D gene is possibly TRBD2 (7 bases). Germline CDR1 and CDR2: LGHNT and FRNRAP. This CDR3 has 15 residues. V was clipped by 4 bases and J by 6 bases, with 16 bases between them. CDR3: CASGSDFGGANIQYF. The CDR3 DNA reads as TGTGCTAGTGGTTCTGATTTTGGGGGGGCAAACATTCAGTACTTC.

The J gene is TRBJ2-6, the V gene TRBV7-2, with a weak D call TRBD1 (6 bases). The ends were cut back, 5 bases at V and 1 base at J, with 9 bases in the middle. Germline lookup yields CDR1 SGHTA and CDR2 FQGNSA. The CDR3 is 15 amino acids. CDR3 in DNA: TGTGCCAGCAGCCCTCAGGGGTCTGGGGCCAACGTCCTGACTTTC. It yields the protein CASSPQGSGANVLTF.

The rearrangement joins TRBV7-6 to TRBJ2-7; the D gene is possibly TRBD1 (5 bases). The V and J ends lost 3 bases and 6 bases respectively, with 24 bases between them. Per germline, CDR1 SGHVS and CDR2 FNYEAQ. CDR3 length equals 17 residues. CDR3 region: CASSFSRTRSDGGEQYF. The CDR3 coding sequence is TGTGCCAGCAGCTTTAGCCGGACACGATCCGATGGTGGCGAGCAGTACTTC.

J is TRBJ2-3 and V is TRBV2, with D perhaps matching TRBD2 (5 bases). V lost 6 bases to trimming and J lost 4 bases, with 14 bases between them. Germline assignment: CDR1 SNHLY and CDR2 FYNNEI. The CDR3 contains 14 residues. CDR3: CASRVDSGSDTQYF. CDR3 nucleotide sequence: TGTGCCAGCAGGGTTGACTCGGGGTCAGATACGCAGTATTTT.

This sequence joins TRBV5-1 and TRBJ1-3, with a weak D call TRBD1 (5 bases). This CDR3 comprises 18 residues. The germline CDR1 and CDR2 sequences are SGHRS and YFSETQ. The V gene lost 0 bases and the J gene lost 0 bases, with 16 bases spanning the gap. CDR3 DNA: TGCGCCAGCAGCTTGGGTACTTTAGGGGAGCTCTCTGGAAACACCATATATTTT. Translating gives CASSLGTLGELSGNTIYF.

The genes are TRBV4-2 and TRBJ1-1; D might be TRBD1 (5 bases). Trimming took 4 bases from V and 7 from J, leaving 16 bases between them. The CDR3 contains 14 residues. CDR1 and CDR2 (germline): LGHNA, YNFKEQ. As DNA, the CDR3 is TGTGCCAGCAGCCTGCGGGTGGGGGGGAATGAAGCTTTCTTT. Translating gives CASSLRVGGNEAFF.